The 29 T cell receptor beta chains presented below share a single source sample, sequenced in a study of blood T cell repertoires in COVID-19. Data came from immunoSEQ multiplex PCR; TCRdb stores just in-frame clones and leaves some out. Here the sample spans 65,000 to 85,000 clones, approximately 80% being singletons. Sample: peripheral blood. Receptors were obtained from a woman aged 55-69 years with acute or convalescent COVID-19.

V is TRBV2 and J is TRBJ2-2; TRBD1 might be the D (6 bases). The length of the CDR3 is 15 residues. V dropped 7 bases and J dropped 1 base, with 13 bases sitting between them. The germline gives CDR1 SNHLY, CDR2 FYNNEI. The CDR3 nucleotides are TGTGCCAGCATTAACTTGGACAGGAACACCGGGGAGCTGTTTTTT. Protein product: CASINLDRNTGELFF.

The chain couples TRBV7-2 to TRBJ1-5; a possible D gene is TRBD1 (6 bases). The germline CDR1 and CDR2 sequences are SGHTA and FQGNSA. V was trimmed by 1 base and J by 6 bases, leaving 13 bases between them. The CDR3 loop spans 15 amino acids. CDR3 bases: TGTGCCAGCAGCTTAGTGAGCGGGGGCCGTCAGCCCCAGCATTTT. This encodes CASSLVSGGRQPQHF.

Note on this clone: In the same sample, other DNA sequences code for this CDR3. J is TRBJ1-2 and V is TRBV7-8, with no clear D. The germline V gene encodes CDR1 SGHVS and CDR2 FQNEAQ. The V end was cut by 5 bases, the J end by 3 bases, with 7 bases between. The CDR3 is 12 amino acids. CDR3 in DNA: TGTGCCAGCAGCCCCGGGGACTATGGCTACACCTTC. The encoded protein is CASSPGDYGYTF.

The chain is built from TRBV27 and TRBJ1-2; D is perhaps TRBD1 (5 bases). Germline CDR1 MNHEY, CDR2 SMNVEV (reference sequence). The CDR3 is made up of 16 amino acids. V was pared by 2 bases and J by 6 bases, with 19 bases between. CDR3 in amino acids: CASSLAPGLRGNGYTF. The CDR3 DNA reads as TGTGCCAGCAGTTTAGCGCCGGGACTGAGAGGGAATGGCTACACCTTC.

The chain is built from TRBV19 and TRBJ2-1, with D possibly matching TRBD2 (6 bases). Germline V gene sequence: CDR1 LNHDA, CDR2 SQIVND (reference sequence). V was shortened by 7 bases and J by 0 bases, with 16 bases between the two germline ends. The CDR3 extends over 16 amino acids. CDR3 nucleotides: TGTGCCAGTATTGGAATTGGGGGGAGCTCCTACAATGAGCAGTTCTTC. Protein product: CASIGIGGSSYNEQFF. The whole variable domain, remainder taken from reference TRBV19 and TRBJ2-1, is DGGITQSPKYLFRKEGQNVTLSCEQNLNHDAMYWYRQDPGQGLRLIYYSQIVNDFQKGDIAEGYSVSREKKESFPLTVTSAQKNPTAFYLCASIGIGGSSYNEQFFGPGTRLTVL.

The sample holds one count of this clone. Here the CDR3 reads CSVKPGQQPWMNTEAFF. The CDR3 DNA reads TGCAGCGTCAAACCGGGACAGCAACCTTGGATGAACACTGAAGCTTTCTTT. The chain joins TRBV29-1 to TRBJ1-1, with 7 bases that match TRBD1. J lost 0 bases, V lost 6 bases, and 16 bases had no gene match. Per germline, CDR1 SQVTM and CDR2 ANQGSEA. The CDR3 totals 17 residues.

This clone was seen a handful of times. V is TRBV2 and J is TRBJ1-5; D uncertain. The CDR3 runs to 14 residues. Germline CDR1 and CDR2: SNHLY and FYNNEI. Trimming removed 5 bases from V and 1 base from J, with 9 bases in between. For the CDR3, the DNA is TGTGCCAGCAGTCTAAGGGAGAGCAATCAGCCCCAGCATTTT. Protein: CASSLRESNQPQHF.

The CDR3 DNA sequence: TGTGCCAGCAGTTACCGGACAGGGGGCGCGGTGGCTGGCTACACCTTC. Protein sequence: CASSYRTGGAVAGYTF. V is TRBV6-2 or TRBV6-3 and J is TRBJ1-2, with TRBD1 matching 11 bases. With 2 bases clipped from V and 7 bases from J, the junction kept 9 bases outside the gene matches. CDR3 length equals 16 residues. Germline assignment: CDR1 MNHEY and CDR2 SVGEGT.

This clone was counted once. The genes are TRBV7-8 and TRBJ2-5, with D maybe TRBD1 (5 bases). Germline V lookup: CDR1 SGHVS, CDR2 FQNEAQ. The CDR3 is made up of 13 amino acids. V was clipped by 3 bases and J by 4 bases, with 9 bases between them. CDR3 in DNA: TGTGCCAGCAGCTTCCGGACAACAGAGACCCAGTACTTC. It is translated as CASSFRTTETQYF.

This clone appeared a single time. This CDR3 is CASSGDRALKNYGYTF. The CDR3 DNA follows: TGTGCCAGCAGCGGGGACAGGGCCCTTAAAAACTATGGCTACACCTTC. The rearrangement uses TRBV9 and TRBJ1-2; 9 bases are a match to TRBD1. Unmatched junction bases numbered 8, after V lost 3 bases and J lost 2 bases. CDR3 length equals 16 residues. Germline V gene lookup returns CDR1 SGDLS and CDR2 YYNGEE.

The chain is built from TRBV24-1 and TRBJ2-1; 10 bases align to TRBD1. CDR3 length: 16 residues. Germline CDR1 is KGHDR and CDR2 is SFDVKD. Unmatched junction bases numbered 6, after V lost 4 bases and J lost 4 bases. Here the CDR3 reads CATSDPGQGGYNEQFF. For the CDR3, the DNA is TGTGCCACCAGTGACCCCGGACAGGGGGGGTACAATGAGCAGTTCTTC.

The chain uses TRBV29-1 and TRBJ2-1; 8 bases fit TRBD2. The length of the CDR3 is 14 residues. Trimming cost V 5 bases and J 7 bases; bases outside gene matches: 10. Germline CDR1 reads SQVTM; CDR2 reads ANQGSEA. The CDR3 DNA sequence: TGCAGCGTTTCAGGACACGGGAGGGAGAATGAGCAGTTCTTC. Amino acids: CSVSGHGRENEQFF.

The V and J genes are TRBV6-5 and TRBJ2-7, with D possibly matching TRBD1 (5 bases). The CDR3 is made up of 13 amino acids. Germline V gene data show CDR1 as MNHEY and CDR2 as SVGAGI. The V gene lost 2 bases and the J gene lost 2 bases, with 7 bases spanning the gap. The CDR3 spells CASSYGAPYEQYF. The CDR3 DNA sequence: TGTGCCAGCAGTTACGGGGCCCCCTACGAGCAGTACTTC.

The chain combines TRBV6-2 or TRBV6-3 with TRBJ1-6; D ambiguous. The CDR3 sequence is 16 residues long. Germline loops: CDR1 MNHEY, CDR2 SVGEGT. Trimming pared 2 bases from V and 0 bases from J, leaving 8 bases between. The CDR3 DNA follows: TGTGCCAGCAGTTACCCACAGAGCTCCTATAATTCACCCCTCCACTTT. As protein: CASSYPQSSYNSPLHF.

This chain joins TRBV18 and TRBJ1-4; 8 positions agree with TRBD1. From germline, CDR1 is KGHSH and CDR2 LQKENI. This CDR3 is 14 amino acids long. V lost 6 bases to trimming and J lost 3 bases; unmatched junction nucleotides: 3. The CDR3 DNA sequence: TGTGCCAGCTCCCAGGGGGCCTCTAATGAAAAACTGTTTTTT. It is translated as CASSQGASNEKLFF.

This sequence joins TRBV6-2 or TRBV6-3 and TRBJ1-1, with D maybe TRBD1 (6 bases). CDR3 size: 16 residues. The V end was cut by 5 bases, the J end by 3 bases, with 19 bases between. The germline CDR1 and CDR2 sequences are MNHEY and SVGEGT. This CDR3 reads CASSPSFRGTYTEAFF. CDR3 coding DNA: TGTGCCAGCAGTCCCTCCTTTAGGGGGACCTACACTGAAGCTTTCTTT.

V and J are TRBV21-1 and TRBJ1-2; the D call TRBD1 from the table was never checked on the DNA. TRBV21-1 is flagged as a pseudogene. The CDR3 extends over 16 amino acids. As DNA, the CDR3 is TGTGCCAGCAGCGGCCCGGGACAGGGGTTAGCATATGGCTACACCTTC. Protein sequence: CASSGPGQGLAYGYTF.

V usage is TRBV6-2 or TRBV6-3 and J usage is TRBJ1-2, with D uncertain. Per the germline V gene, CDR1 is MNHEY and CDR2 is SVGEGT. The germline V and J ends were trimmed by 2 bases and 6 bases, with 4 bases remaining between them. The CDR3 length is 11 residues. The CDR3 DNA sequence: TGTGCCAGCAGTTACCCTCATGGCTACACCTTC. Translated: CASSYPHGYTF.

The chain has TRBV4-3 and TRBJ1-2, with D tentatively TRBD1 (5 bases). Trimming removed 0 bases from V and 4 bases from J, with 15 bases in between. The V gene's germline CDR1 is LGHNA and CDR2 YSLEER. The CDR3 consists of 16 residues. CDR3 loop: CASSQDRAGGAYGYTF. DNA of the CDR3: TGCGCCAGCAGCCAAGATAGGGCCGGGGGAGCCTATGGCTACACCTTC.

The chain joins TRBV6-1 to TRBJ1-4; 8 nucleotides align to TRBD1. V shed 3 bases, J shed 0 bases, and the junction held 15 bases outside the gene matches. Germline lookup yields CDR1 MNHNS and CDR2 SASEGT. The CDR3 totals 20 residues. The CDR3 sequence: CASSDLAGTGSGATNEKLFF. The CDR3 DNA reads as TGTGCCAGCAGTGACCTCGCCGGGACAGGAAGCGGGGCAACTAATGAAAAACTGTTTTTT.

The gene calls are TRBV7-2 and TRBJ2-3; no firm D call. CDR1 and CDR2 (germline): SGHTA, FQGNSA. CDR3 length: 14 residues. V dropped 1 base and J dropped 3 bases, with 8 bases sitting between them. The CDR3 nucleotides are TGTGCCAGCAGCTTAGTTACAGCAACAGATACGCAGTATTTT. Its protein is CASSLVTATDTQYF.

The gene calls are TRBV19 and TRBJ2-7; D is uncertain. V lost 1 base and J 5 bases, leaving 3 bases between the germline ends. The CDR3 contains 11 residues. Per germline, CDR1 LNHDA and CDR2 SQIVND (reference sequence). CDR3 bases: TGTGCCAGTAGTATAGCAAACGAGCAGTACTTC. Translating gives CASSIANEQYF.

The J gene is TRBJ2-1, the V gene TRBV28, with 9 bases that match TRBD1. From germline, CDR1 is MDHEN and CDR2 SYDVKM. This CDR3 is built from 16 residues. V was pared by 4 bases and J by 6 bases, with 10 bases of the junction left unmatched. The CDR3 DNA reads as TGTGCCAGCAGTTCCAGCCGGGACAGGGACTTCAATGAGCAGTTCTTC. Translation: CASSSSRDRDFNEQFF.

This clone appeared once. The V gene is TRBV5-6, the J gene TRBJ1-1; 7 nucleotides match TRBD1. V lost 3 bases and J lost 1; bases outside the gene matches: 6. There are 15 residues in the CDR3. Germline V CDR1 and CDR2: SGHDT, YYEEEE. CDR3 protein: CASSYTGTANTEAFF. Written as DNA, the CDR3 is TGTGCCAGCAGCTATACCGGGACAGCGAACACTGAAGCTTTCTTT.

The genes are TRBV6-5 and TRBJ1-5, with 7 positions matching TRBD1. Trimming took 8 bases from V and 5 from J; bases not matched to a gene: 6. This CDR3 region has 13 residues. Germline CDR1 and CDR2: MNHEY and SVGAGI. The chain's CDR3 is CASRRTGDQPQHF. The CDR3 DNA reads TGTGCCAGCCGTAGGACAGGAGATCAGCCCCAGCATTTT.

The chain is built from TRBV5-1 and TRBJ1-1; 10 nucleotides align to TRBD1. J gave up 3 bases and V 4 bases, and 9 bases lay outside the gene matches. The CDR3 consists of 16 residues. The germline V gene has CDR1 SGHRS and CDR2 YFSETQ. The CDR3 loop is CASSGTGDAWDTEAFF. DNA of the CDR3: TGCGCCAGCAGCGGGACAGGGGACGCTTGGGACACTGAAGCTTTCTTT.

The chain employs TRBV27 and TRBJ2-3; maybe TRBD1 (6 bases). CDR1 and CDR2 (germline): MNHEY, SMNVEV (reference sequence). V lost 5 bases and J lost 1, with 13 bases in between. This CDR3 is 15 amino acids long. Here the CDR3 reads CASSNRDTGTDTQYF. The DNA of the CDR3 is TGTGCCAGCAGTAACCGGGACACTGGCACAGATACGCAGTATTTT.

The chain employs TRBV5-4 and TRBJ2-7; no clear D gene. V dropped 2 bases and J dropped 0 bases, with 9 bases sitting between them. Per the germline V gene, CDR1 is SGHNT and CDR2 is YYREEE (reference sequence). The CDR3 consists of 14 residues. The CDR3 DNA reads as TGTGCCAGCAGCTTAACGGCTAGCTCCTACGAGCAGTACTTC. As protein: CASSLTASSYEQYF.

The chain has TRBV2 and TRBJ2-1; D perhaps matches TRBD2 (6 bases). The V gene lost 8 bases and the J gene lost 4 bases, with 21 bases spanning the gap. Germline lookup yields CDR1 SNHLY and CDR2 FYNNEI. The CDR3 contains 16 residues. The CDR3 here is CASLRDRAGDYNEQFF. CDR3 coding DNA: TGTGCCAGCCTCCGCGACCGAGCGGGTGATTACAATGAGCAGTTCTTC.